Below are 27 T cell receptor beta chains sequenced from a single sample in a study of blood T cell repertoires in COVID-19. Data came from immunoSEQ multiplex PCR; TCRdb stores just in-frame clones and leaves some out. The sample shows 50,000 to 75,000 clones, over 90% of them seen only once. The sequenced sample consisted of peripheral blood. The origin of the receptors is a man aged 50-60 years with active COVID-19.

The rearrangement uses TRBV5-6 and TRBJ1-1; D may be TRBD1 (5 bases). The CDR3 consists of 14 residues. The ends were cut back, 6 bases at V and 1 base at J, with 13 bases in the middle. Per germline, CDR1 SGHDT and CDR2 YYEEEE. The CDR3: CASMVRGRNTEAFF. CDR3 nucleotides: TGTGCCAGCATGGTACGGGGGAGGAACACTGAAGCTTTCTTT. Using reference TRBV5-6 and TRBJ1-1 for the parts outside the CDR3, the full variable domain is DAGVTQSPTHLIKTRGQQVTLRCSPKSGHDTVSWYQQALGQGPQFIFQYYEEEERQRGNFPDRFSGHQFPNYSSELNVNALLLGDSALYLCASMVRGRNTEAFFGQGTRLTVV.

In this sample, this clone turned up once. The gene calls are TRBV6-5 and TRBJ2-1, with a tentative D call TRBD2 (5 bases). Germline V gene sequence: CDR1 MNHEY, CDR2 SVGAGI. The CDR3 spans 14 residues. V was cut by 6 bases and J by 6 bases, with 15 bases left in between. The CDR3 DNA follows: TGTGCCAGCAGAGGACTCGCCCTCGGCAATGAGCAGTTCTTC. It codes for CASRGLALGNEQFF.

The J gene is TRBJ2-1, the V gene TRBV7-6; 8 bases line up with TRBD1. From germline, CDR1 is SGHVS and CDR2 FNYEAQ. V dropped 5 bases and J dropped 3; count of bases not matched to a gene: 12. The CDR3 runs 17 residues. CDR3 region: CASSHLIRDRNYNEQFF. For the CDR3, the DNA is TGTGCCAGCAGCCACCTGATCCGGGACAGGAACTACAATGAGCAGTTCTTC. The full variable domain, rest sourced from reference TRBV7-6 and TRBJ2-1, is GAGVSQSPRYKVTKRGQDVALRCDPISGHVSLYWYRQALGQGPEFLTYFNYEAQQDKSGLPNDRFSAERPEGSISTLTIQRTEQRDSAMYRCASSHLIRDRNYNEQFFGPGTRLTVL.

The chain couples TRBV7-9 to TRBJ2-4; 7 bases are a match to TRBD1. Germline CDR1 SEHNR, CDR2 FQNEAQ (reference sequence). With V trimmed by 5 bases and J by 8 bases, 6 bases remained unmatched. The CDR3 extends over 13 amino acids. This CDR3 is CASSQTGFDIQYF. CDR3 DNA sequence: TGTGCCAGCAGCCAGACAGGGTTCGACATTCAGTACTTC. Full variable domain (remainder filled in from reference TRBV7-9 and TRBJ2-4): DTGVSQNPRHKITKRGQNVTFRCDPISEHNRLYWYRQTLGQGPEFLTYFQNEAQLEKSRLLSDRFSAERPKGSFSTLEIQRTEQGDSAMYLCASSQTGFDIQYFGAGTRLSVL.

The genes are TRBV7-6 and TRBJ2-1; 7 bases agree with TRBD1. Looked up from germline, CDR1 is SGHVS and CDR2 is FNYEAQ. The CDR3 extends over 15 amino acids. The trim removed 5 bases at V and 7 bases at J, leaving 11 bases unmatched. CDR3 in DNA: TGTGCCAGCAGCCCCGGGACAGCGCTTTCGAATGAGCAGTTCTTC. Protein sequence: CASSPGTALSNEQFF.

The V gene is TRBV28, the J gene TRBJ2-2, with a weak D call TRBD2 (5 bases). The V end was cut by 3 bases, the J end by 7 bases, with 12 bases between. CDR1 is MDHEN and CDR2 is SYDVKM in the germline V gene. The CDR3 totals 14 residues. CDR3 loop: CASSFSYGDGELFF. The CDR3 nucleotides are TGTGCCAGCAGTTTCTCGTACGGGGACGGGGAGCTGTTTTTT.

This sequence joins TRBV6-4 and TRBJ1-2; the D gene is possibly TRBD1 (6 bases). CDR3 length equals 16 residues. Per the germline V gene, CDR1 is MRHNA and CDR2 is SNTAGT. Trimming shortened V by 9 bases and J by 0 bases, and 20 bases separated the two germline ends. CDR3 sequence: CARKLYREGSNYGYTF. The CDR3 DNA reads TGTGCCAGAAAACTGTACAGGGAAGGATCTAACTATGGCTACACCTTC.

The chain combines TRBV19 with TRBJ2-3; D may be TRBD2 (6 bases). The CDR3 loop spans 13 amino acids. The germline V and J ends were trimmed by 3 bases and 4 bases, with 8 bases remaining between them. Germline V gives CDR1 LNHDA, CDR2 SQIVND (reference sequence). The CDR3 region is CASSMRGPDTQYF. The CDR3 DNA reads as TGTGCCAGTAGTATGCGGGGTCCAGATACGCAGTATTTT.

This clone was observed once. DNA for the CDR3: TGTGCCAGCAGTGCCCCCAGGATCGGGACAACTAATGAAAAACTGTTTTTT. Residues: CASSAPRIGTTNEKLFF. The rearrangement links TRBV6-1 to TRBJ1-4; D remains unclear. The CDR3 has 17 amino acids. Looked up from germline, CDR1 is MNHNS and CDR2 is SASEGT. V was cut by 4 bases and J by 0 bases, with 15 bases left in between.

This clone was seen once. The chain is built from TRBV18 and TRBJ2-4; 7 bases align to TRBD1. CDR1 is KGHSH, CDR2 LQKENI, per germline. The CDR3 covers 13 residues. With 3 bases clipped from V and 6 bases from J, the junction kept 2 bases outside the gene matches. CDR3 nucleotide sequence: TGTGCCAGCTCACCGGCAGGGGGAAACATTCAGTACTTC. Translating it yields CASSPAGGNIQYF.

The CDR3 loop is CASSLTGLNTEAFF. Written as DNA, the CDR3 is TGTGCCAGCAGTTTGACAGGGCTGAACACTGAAGCTTTCTTT. The rearrangement uses TRBV27 and TRBJ1-1; 7 nucleotides agree with TRBD1. The germline V gene has CDR1 MNHEY and CDR2 SMNVEV (reference sequence). The CDR3 totals 14 residues. V lost 3 bases to trimming and J lost 0 bases; unmatched junction nucleotides: 1.

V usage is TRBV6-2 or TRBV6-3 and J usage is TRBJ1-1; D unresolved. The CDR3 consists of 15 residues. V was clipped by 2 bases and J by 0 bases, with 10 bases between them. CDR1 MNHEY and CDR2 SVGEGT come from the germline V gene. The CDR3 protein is CASSYREGMNTEAFF. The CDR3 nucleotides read TGTGCCAGCAGTTACCGAGAGGGAATGAACACTGAAGCTTTCTTT.

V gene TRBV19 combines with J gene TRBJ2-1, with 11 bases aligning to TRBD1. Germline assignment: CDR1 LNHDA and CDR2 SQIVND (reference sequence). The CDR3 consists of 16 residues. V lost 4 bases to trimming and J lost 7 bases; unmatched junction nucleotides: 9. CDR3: CASSTTGTGGRNEQFF. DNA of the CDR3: TGTGCCAGTAGTACGACCGGGACAGGGGGAAGGAATGAGCAGTTCTTC.

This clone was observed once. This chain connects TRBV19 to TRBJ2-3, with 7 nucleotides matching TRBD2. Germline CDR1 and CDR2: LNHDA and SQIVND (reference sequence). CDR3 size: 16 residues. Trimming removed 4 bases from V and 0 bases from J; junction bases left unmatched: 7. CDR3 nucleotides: TGTGCCAGTAGTAGCATGGGAGGGGTAAGCACAGATACGCAGTATTTT. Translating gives CASSSMGGVSTDTQYF.

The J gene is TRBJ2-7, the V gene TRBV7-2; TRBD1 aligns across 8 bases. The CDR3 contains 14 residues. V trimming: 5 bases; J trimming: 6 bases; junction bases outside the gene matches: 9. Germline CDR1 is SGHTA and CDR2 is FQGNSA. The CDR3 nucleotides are TGTGCCAGCAGCAGGACAGGGCGCTTCATCGAGCAGTACTTC. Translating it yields CASSRTGRFIEQYF.

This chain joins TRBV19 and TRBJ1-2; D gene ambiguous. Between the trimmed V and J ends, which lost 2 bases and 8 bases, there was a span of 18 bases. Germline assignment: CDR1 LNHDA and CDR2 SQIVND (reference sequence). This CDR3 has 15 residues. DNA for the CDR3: TGTGCCAGTAGTATAAGGCAGGCAAACCCCCTCGGCTACACCTTC. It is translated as CASSIRQANPLGYTF.

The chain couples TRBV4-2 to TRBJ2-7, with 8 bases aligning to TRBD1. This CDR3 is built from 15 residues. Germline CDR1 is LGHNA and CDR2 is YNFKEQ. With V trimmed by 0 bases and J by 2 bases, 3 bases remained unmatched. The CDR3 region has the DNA TGTGCCAGCAGCCAAGAACAGGGGGTAACCTACGAGCAGTACTTC. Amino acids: CASSQEQGVTYEQYF.

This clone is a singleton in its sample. The CDR3 loop reads CASSSGDSGRNEQFF. For the CDR3, the DNA is TGTGCCAGCAGTTCGGGGGATAGTGGTAGGAATGAGCAGTTCTTC. The chain combines TRBV27 with TRBJ2-1; TRBD2 might be the D (6 bases). From germline, CDR1 is MNHEY and CDR2 SMNVEV (reference sequence). CDR3 length equals 15 residues. Trimming stripped 4 bases from V and 7 bases from J, with 17 bases between.

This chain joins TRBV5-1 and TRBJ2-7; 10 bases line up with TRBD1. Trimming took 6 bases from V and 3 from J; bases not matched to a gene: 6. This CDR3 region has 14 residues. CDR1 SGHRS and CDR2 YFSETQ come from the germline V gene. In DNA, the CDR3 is TGCGCCAGCACCCCAAGGACAGGGGGCTACGAGCAGTACTTC. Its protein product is CASTPRTGGYEQYF. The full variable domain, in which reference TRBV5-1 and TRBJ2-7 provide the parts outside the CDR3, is KAGVTQTPRYLIKTRGQQVTLSCSPISGHRSVSWYQQTPGQGLQFLFEYFSETQRNKGNFPGRFSGRQFSNSRSEMNVSTLELGDSALYLCASTPRTGGYEQYFGPGTRLTVT.

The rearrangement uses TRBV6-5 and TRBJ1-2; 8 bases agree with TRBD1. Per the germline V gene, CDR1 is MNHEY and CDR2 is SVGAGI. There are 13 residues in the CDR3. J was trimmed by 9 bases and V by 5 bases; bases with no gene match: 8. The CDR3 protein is CASSTGQGWSYTF. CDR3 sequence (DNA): TGTGCCAGCAGTACCGGACAGGGTTGGAGCTACACCTTC.

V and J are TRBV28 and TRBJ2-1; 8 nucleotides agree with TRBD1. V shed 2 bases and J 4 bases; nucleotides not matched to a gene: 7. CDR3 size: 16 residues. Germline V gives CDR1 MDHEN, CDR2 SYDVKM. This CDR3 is CASSLQGALGYNEQFF. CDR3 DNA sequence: TGTGCCAGCAGTTTACAGGGGGCGCTGGGATACAATGAGCAGTTCTTC. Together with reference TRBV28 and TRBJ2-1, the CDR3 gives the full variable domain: DVKVTQSSRYLVKRTGEKVFLECVQDMDHENMFWYRQDPGLGLRLIYFSYDVKMKEKGDIPEGYSVSREKKERFSLILESASTNQTSMYLCASSLQGALGYNEQFFGPGTRLTVL.

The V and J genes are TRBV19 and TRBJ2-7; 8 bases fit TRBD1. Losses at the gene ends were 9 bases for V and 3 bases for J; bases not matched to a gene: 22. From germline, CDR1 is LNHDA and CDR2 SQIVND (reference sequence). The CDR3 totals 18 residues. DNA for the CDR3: TGTGCCAGCTCACGACAGGCCCTCTCCCAGGGGGCCAACTACGAGCAGTACTTC. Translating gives CASSRQALSQGANYEQYF. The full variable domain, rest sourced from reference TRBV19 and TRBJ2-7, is DGGITQSPKYLFRKEGQNVTLSCEQNLNHDAMYWYRQDPGQGLRLIYYSQIVNDFQKGDIAEGYSVSREKKESFPLTVTSAQKNPTAFYLCASSRQALSQGANYEQYFGPGTRLTVT.

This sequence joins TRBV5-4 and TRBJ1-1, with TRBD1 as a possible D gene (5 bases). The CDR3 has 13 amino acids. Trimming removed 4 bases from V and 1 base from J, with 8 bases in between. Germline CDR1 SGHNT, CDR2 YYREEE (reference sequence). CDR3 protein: CASSRQGNTEAFF. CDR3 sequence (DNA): TGTGCCAGCAGCCGTCAGGGGAACACTGAAGCTTTCTTT.

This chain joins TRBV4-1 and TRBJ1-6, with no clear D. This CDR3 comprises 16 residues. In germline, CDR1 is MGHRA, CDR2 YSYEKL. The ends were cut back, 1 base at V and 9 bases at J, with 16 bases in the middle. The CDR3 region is CASSQGPGGSRSPLHF. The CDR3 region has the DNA TGCGCCAGCAGCCAAGGTCCTGGCGGCAGCCGTTCACCCCTCCACTTT.

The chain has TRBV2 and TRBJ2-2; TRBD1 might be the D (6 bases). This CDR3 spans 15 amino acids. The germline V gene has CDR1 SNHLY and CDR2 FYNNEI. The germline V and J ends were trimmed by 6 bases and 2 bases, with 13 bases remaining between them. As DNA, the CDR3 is TGTGCCAGCAGGGTATCGACAGGTAACACCGGGGAGCTGTTTTTT. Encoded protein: CASRVSTGNTGELFF.

CDR3 sequence (DNA): TGTGCCAGCAGCACGAGGGACAGAAGGAACACCGGGGAGCTGTTTTTT. It codes for CASSTRDRRNTGELFF. The chain couples TRBV7-9 to TRBJ2-2, with TRBD1 identical over 7 bases. V was clipped by 5 bases and J by 1 base; unmatched bases: 7. CDR3 length: 16 residues. CDR1 is SEHNR, CDR2 FQNEAQ, per germline (reference sequence).

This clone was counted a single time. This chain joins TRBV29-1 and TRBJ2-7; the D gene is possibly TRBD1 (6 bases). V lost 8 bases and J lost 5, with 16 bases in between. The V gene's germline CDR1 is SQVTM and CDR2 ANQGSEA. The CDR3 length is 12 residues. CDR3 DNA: TGCAGCTCTAAAGCCAGGGGCAACGAGCAGTACTTC. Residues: CSSKARGNEQYF.